The 29 T cell receptor beta chains presented below share a single source sample, sequenced in a study of T-cell memory formation after mild COVID-19. In TCRdb, the 5' RACE reads were re-called with MiXCR into one record per CDR3 protein. The sample holds around 450,000 distinct CDR3 sequences, about 20% seen once. Material: PBMCs or a T cell subset sorted from them (not recorded which). The source is an adult woman who had mild COVID-19 (a few samples of this study predate the infection). Cell type and time point are not known.

The rearrangement links TRBV7-9 to TRBJ1-3, with D unresolved. The CDR3 has 14 residues. Trimming took 5 bases from V and 2 from J, leaving 10 bases between them. The germline V gene encodes CDR1 SEHNR and CDR2 FQNEAQ (reference sequence). The DNA for the CDR3 is TGTGCCAGCAGCGAGGTGAACACTGGAAACACCATATATTTT. This codes for CASSEVNTGNTIYF.

This clonotype was observed a handful of times. This chain connects TRBV12-3 or TRBV12-4 to TRBJ1-2; 10 nucleotides line up with TRBD1. The CDR3 loop spans 13 amino acids. The junction had 7 bases not matched to a gene; V was cut back by 8 bases and J by 7 bases. CDR3 sequence (DNA): TGTGCCAGCGAAGACAGGGGGCTATTTGGCTACACCTTC. It specifies CASEDRGLFGYTF.

The genes are TRBV19 and TRBJ2-5, with a possible D match to TRBD2 (6 bases). V lost 6 bases, J lost 9 bases, and 23 bases lay in between. In germline, CDR1 is LNHDA, CDR2 SQIVND (reference sequence). The CDR3 runs 15 residues. Written as DNA, the CDR3 is TGTGCCAGTAGCCCAAACCTGGGGCTAGCGCGGTCCCAGTACTTC. It codes for CASSPNLGLARSQYF.

The chain carries TRBV29-1 and TRBJ2-1; a weak D match, TRBD2 (5 bases). In germline, CDR1 is SQVTM, CDR2 ANQGSEA. V was pared by 7 bases and J by 5 bases, with 9 bases between. CDR3 length: 11 amino acids. For the CDR3, the DNA is TGCAGCGGGAGGATCAACAATGAGCAGTTCTTC. Its translation: CSGRINNEQFF.

The chain combines TRBV20-1 with TRBJ2-1; no definite D call. Trimming pared 6 bases from V and 0 bases from J, leaving 12 bases between. The germline V gene has CDR1 DFQATT and CDR2 SNEGSKA (reference sequence). This CDR3 spans 14 amino acids. CDR3 DNA: TGCAGTGCCAGTCGGTCGAGCTCCTACAATGAGCAGTTCTTC. This sequence encodes CSASRSSSYNEQFF.

V usage is TRBV12-3 or TRBV12-4 and J usage is TRBJ1-2; D gene uncertain. V lost 6 bases to trimming and J lost 8 bases, with 16 bases between them. This CDR3 spans 13 amino acids. CDR3 sequence: CASSHGPARGYTF. The CDR3, as DNA: TGTGCCAGCAGCCACGGGCCAGCGAGAGGCTACACCTTC.

The CDR3 sequence: CASSRYSSGGADTQYF. CDR3 coding DNA: TGTGCCAGCAGCAGATATTCTAGCGGGGGGGCAGATACGCAGTATTTT. J is TRBJ2-3 and V is TRBV11-2, with 12 bases that match TRBD2. The germline V gene has CDR1 SGHAT and CDR2 FQNNGV. J lost 4 bases, V lost 5 bases, and 7 bases had no gene match. CDR3 length: 16 amino acids.

The rearrangement uses TRBV7-9 and TRBJ1-5; 10 positions match TRBD1. V was clipped by 5 bases and J by 0 bases; unmatched bases: 13. Germline CDR1 and CDR2: SEHNR and FQNEAQ (reference sequence). The CDR3 has 19 residues. This CDR3 is CASSQIDRGPEYSNQPQHF. Written as DNA, the CDR3 is TGTGCCAGCAGCCAGATCGACAGGGGGCCGGAATATAGCAATCAGCCCCAGCATTTT.

The chain carries TRBV5-4 and TRBJ2-3, with 8 bases identical to TRBD2. Per the germline V gene, CDR1 is SGHNT and CDR2 is YYREEE (reference sequence). The CDR3 loop spans 15 amino acids. With V trimmed by 2 bases and J by 5 bases, 7 bases remained unmatched. This chain's CDR3 is CASSLPGRGVDTQYF. The CDR3, as DNA: TGTGCCAGCAGCTTACCCGGGAGGGGGGTAGATACGCAGTATTTT. The whole variable domain, remainder taken from reference TRBV5-4 and TRBJ2-3, is ETGVTQSPTHLIKTRGQQVTLRCSSQSGHNTVSWYQQALGQGPQFIFQYYREEENGRGNFPPRFSGLQFPNYSSELNVNALELDDSALYLCASSLPGRGVDTQYFGPGTRLTVL.

The V call is TRBV27, the J call TRBJ2-7; 8 nucleotides align to TRBD1. The V gene end was trimmed by 5 bases and the J gene end by 3 bases; junction bases not matched to a gene: 9. The CDR3 spans 15 residues. Germline V CDR1 and CDR2: MNHEY, SMNVEV (reference sequence). In nucleotides, the CDR3 is TGTGCCAGCAGTCCCCACGGACAGGGCCGCTACGAGCAGTACTTC. Residues: CASSPHGQGRYEQYF.

This clonotype was seen a few times. The chain links TRBV12-3 or TRBV12-4 to TRBJ2-4, with a weak D call TRBD1 (6 bases). The CDR3 contains 16 residues. Trimming pared 3 bases from V and 0 bases from J, leaving 12 bases between. CDR3 sequence reads: CASSFGQTLAKNIQYF. The CDR3 DNA sequence: TGTGCCAGCAGTTTCGGACAGACACTAGCCAAAAACATTCAGTACTTC.

This clonotype was picked up a small number of times. V usage is TRBV7-2 and J usage is TRBJ2-1; 7 bases map to TRBD2. Germline V gives CDR1 SGHTA, CDR2 FQGNSA. The CDR3 totals 15 residues. Trimming cost V 2 bases and J 9 bases; bases outside gene matches: 10. CDR3 nucleotides: TGTGCCAGCAGCTTAATCGCGGGAGTGGATGGTGAGCAGTTCTTC. Its translation: CASSLIAGVDGEQFF.

CDR3 sequence: CASSSLTGETEAFF. DNA for the CDR3: TGCGCCAGCAGTTCCCTGACAGGGGAAACTGAAGCTTTCTTT. The J gene is TRBJ1-1, the V gene TRBV5-1, with 8 nucleotides matching TRBD1. The CDR3 has 14 residues. Per germline, CDR1 SGHRS and CDR2 YFSETQ. J lost 5 bases, V lost 5 bases, and 8 bases had no gene match. Drawing the rest from reference TRBV5-1 and TRBJ1-1, the complete variable domain is KAGVTQTPRYLIKTRGQQVTLSCSPISGHRSVSWYQQTPGQGLQFLFEYFSETQRNKGNFPGRFSGRQFSNSRSEMNVSTLELGDSALYLCASSSLTGETEAFFGQGTRLTVV.

The sample holds a few counts of this clonotype. This chain connects TRBV27 to TRBJ2-1, with D unresolved. Trimming took 4 bases from V and 3 from J, leaving 13 bases between them. The CDR3 is 15 amino acids. Germline loops: CDR1 MNHEY, CDR2 SMNVEV (reference sequence). DNA of the CDR3: TGTGCCAGCAGTTCCCGCCCCCCAAACTACAATGAGCAGTTCTTC. Translating gives CASSSRPPNYNEQFF.

This clonotype turned up a few times. The chain employs TRBV5-1 and TRBJ1-2; D is unclear. Trimming took 0 bases from V and 6 from J, leaving 15 bases between them. The CDR3 runs to 15 residues. CDR1 is SGHRS and CDR2 is YFSETQ in the germline V gene. The CDR3 protein is CASSLASPSSDGYTF. Here the CDR3 DNA reads TGCGCCAGCAGCTTGGCCTCCCCCTCATCGGATGGCTACACCTTC.

CDR3 sequence reads: CASSSRDRVELFF. The CDR3 nucleotides read TGTGCCAGCAGCTCCCGGGACAGGGTTGAGCTGTTTTTT. This chain links TRBV7-3 with TRBJ2-2, with 9 bases that match TRBD1. The CDR3 has 13 residues. Looked up from germline, CDR1 is SGHTA and CDR2 is FQGTGA. V lost 4 bases to trimming and J lost 11 bases; unmatched junction nucleotides: 5. Complete variable domain (other parts from reference TRBV7-3 and TRBJ2-2): GAGVSQTPSNKVTEKGKYVELRCDPISGHTALYWYRQSLGQGPEFLIYFQGTGAADDSGLPNDRFFAVRPEGSVSTLKIQRTERGDSAVYLCASSSRDRVELFFGEGSRLTVL.

The chain combines TRBV20-1 with TRBJ2-7; 7 nucleotides match TRBD2. This CDR3 region has 15 residues. Looked up from germline, CDR1 is DFQATT and CDR2 is SNEGSKA (reference sequence). V lost 6 bases, J lost 6 bases, and 17 bases stayed unmatched. CDR3 sequence: CSAAGWEGRVAEQYF. CDR3 bases: TGCAGTGCCGCCGGGTGGGAGGGAAGGGTGGCCGAGCAGTACTTC.

This clonotype was observed a few times. The chain has TRBV7-8 and TRBJ2-7; 7 positions match TRBD1. J lost 4 bases, V lost 5 bases, and 14 bases had no gene match. Germline V gene lookup returns CDR1 SGHVS and CDR2 FQNEAQ. This CDR3 comprises 16 residues. The CDR3 nucleotides are TGTGCCAGCAGCCAACTATCAGGGGGTAGCCCATACGAGCAGTACTTC. Amino acids: CASSQLSGGSPYEQYF.

The chain couples TRBV5-1 to TRBJ1-1; unclear D gene. The CDR3 is 14 amino acids. V lost 4 bases to trimming and J lost 1 base, with 11 bases between them. Germline V gene data show CDR1 as SGHRS and CDR2 as YFSETQ. The CDR3 is CASSLQVENTEAFF. The CDR3 coding sequence is TGCGCCAGCAGCCTCCAAGTCGAGAACACTGAAGCTTTCTTT.

This clonotype has more than one count but fewer than ten. The rearrangement joins TRBV20-1 to TRBJ1-6; possibly TRBD1 for D (5 bases). There are 11 residues in the CDR3. V lost 7 bases and J lost 10, with 11 bases in between. Germline values: CDR1 DFQATT, CDR2 SNEGSKA (reference sequence). The CDR3 is CSVKGYSPLHF. The CDR3 nucleotides read TGCAGTGTTAAGGGGTACTCACCCCTCCACTTT.

The chain is built from TRBV12-3 or TRBV12-4 and TRBJ1-5; no definite D call. CDR3 length equals 12 residues. V lost 6 bases and J lost 9, with 12 bases in between. This CDR3 is CASSPYPRPQHF. The CDR3, as DNA: TGTGCCAGCAGCCCTTATCCAAGGCCCCAGCATTTT.

This clonotype was seen only a few times. This chain uses TRBV10-3 with TRBJ2-7; 9 bases match TRBD1. The CDR3 contains 13 residues. CDR1 is ENHRY and CDR2 is SYGVKD in the germline V gene. The junction had 10 bases not matched to a gene; V was cut back by 10 bases and J by 6 bases. This CDR3 is CATTGTGTAEQYF. The CDR3 region has the DNA TGTGCCACGACCGGGACAGGGACTGCCGAGCAGTACTTC.

The rearrangement uses TRBV18 and TRBJ2-2; weak D call: TRBD1 (6 bases). This CDR3 spans 14 amino acids. CDR1 is KGHSH and CDR2 is LQKENI in the germline V gene. V was shortened by 6 bases and J by 4 bases, with 12 bases between the two germline ends. The CDR3 sequence is CASSLQGATGELFF. Written as DNA, the CDR3 is TGTGCCAGCTCTCTACAGGGAGCCACCGGGGAGCTGTTTTTT.

The V and J genes are TRBV6-1 and TRBJ1-1, with D tentatively TRBD1 (6 bases). Germline V CDR1 and CDR2: MNHNS, SASEGT. This CDR3 spans 14 amino acids. V lost 2 bases to trimming and J lost 11 bases, with 18 bases between them. CDR3 sequence: CASSERGKPTYAFF. As DNA, the CDR3 is TGTGCCAGCAGTGAAAGGGGGAAGCCGACCTACGCTTTCTTT.

This clonotype was counted only a few times. The J gene is TRBJ2-5, the V gene TRBV24-1; possibly TRBD1 or TRBD2 for D (7 bases each). CDR3 length: 16 amino acids. The ends were cut back, 0 bases at V and 2 bases at J, with 12 bases in the middle. Looked up from germline, CDR1 is KGHDR and CDR2 is SFDVKD. CDR3 sequence reads: CATSDLGRGLQETQYF. The CDR3 DNA is TGTGCCACCAGTGATTTGGGGAGGGGGCTACAAGAGACCCAGTACTTC.

The table lists this clonotype with a few counts. The chain carries TRBV7-2 and TRBJ1-1; 7 bases match TRBD1. CDR3 length: 16 amino acids. Germline CDR1 and CDR2: SGHTA and FQGNSA. J gave up 1 base and V 3 bases, and 8 bases lay outside the gene matches. CDR3 sequence (DNA): TGTGCCAGCAGCTTGGACCTCCGGACAGGGAACACTGAAGCTTTCTTT. This translates into CASSLDLRTGNTEAFF.

This clonotype has a handful of counts. J is TRBJ1-1 and V is TRBV14, with D perhaps TRBD1 (6 bases). Germline V gene data show CDR1 as SGHDN and CDR2 as FVKESK. This CDR3 is 17 amino acids long. The V gene lost 8 bases and the J gene lost 1 base, with 23 bases spanning the gap. CDR3 residues: CASARGTSGSANTEAFF. DNA for the CDR3: TGTGCCAGCGCGAGAGGGACATCAGGGTCGGCGAACACTGAAGCTTTCTTT.

This clonotype has at least ten counts. V is TRBV6-1 and J is TRBJ2-1; 7 positions agree with TRBD2. V dropped 8 bases and J dropped 4; count of bases not matched to a gene: 5. Germline-derived CDR1 and CDR2 are MNHNS and SASEGT. The CDR3 extends over 13 amino acids. The CDR3 DNA reads TGTGCCAGCCGCTGGGGGGGGTACAATGAGCAGTTCTTC. Encoded protein: CASRWGGYNEQFF.

The chain combines TRBV20-1 with TRBJ2-5; D possibly corresponds to TRBD2 (6 bases). The CDR3 has 14 amino acids. Trimming left V 0 bases short and J 5 bases short, with 13 bases between. CDR1 is DFQATT, CDR2 SNEGSKA, per germline (reference sequence). CDR3 amino acids: CSAREGDSRETQYF. CDR3 sequence (DNA): TGCAGTGCTAGAGAGGGGGACTCGCGGGAGACCCAGTACTTC.